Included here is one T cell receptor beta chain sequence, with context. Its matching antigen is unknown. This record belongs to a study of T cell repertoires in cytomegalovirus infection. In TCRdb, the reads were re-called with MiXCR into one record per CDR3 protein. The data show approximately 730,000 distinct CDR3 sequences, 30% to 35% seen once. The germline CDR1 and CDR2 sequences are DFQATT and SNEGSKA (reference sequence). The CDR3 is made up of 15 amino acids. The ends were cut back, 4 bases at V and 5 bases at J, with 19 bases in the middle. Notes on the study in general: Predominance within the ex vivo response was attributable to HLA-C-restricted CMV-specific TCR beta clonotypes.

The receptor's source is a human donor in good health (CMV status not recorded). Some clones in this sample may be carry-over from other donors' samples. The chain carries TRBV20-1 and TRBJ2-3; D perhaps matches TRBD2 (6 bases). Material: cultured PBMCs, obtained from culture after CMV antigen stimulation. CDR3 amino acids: CSATATRGRGDTQYF. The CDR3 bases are TGCAGTGCTACCGCTACGCGGGGCCGAGGAGATACGCAGTATTTT.